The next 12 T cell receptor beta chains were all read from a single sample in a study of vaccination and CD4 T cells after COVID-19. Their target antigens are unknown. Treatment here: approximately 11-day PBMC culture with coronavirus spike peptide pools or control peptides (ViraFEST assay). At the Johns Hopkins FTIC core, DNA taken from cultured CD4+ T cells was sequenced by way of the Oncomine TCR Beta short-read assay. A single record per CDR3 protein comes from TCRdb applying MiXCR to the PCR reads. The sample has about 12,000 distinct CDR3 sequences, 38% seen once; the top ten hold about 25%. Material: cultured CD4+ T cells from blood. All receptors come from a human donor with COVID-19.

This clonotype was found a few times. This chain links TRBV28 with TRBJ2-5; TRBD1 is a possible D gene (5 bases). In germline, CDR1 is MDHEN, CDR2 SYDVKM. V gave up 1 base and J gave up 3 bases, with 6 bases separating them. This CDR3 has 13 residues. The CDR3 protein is CASSLSREETQYF. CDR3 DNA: TGTGCCAGCAGTTTATCCAGGGAAGAGACCCAGTACTTC.

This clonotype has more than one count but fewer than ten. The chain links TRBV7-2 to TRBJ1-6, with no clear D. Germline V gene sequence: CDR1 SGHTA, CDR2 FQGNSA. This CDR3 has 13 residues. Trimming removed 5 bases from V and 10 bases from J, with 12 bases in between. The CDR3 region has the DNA TGTGCCAGCAGCCCCCGCTCATTCTCACCCCTCCACTTT. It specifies CASSPRSFSPLHF.

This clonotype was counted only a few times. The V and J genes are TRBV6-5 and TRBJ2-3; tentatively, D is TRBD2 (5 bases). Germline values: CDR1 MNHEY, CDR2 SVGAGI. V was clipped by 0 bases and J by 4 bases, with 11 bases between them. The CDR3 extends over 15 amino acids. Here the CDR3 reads CASSYSRGYADTQYF. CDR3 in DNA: TGTGCCAGCAGTTACTCGAGAGGGTATGCAGATACGCAGTATTTT.

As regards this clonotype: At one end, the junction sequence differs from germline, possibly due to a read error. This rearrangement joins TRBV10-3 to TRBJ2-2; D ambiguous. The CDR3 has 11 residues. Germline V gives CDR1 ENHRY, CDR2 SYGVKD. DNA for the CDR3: TGTGCCATCAGTCAGTCCGGGGAGCTGTTTTTT. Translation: CAISQSGELFF.

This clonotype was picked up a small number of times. The CDR3 here is CASSLGLNEETQYF. The CDR3 region has the DNA TGTGCCAGCAGCTTAGGACTTAATGAGGAGACCCAGTACTTC. The J gene is TRBJ2-5, the V gene TRBV7-2, with D uncertain. V lost 1 base, J lost 5 bases, and 11 bases lay in between. The CDR3 sequence is 14 residues long. Germline CDR1 reads SGHTA; CDR2 reads FQGNSA.

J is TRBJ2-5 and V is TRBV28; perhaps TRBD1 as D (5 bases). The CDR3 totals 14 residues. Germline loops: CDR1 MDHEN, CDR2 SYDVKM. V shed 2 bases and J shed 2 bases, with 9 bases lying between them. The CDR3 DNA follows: TGTGCCAGCAGTTTAGTCCAGGGTCAAGAGACCCAGTACTTC. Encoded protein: CASSLVQGQETQYF.

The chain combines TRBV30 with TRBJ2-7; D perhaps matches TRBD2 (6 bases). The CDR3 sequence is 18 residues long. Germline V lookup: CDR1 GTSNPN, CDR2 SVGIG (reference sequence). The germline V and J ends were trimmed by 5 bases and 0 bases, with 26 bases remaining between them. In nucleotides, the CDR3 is TGTGCCTGGGCCCCACTTGGGTCCTGGCGGGGAAACTCCTACGAGCAGTACTTC. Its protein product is CAWAPLGSWRGNSYEQYF. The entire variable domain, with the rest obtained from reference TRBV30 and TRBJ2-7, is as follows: SQTIHQWPATLVQPVGSPLSLECTVEGTSNPNLYWYRQAAGRGLQLLFYSVGIGQISSEVPQNLSASRPQDRQFILSSKKLLLSDSGFYLCAWAPLGSWRGNSYEQYFGPGTRLTVT.

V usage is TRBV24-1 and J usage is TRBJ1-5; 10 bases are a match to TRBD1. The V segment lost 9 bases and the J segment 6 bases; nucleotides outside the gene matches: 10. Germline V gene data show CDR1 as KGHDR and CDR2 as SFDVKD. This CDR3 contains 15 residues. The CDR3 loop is CATSERTGGFQPQHF. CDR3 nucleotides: TGTGCCACCTCAGAGCGGACAGGGGGTTTTCAGCCCCAGCATTTT.

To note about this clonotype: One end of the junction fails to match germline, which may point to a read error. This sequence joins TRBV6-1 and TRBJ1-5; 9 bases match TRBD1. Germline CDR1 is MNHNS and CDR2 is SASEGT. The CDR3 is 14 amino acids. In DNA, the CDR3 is TGTGCCAGCAGCGAAGACAGGGGGGACCAGCCCCAGCATTTT. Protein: CASSEDRGDQPQHF.

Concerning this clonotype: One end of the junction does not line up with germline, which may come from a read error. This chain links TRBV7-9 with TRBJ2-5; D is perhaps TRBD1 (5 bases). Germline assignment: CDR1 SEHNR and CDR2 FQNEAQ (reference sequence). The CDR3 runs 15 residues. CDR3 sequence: CASSLAETVQGTQYF. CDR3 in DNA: TGTGCCAGCAGCTTAGCGGAGACAGTACAAGGGACCCAGTACTTC.

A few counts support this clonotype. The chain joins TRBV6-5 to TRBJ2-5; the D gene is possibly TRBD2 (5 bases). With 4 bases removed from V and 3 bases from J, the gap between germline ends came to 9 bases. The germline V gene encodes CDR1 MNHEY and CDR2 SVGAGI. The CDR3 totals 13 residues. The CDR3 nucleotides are TGTGCCAGCAGTTCGGACGGGAAAGAGACCCAGTACTTC. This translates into CASSSDGKETQYF.

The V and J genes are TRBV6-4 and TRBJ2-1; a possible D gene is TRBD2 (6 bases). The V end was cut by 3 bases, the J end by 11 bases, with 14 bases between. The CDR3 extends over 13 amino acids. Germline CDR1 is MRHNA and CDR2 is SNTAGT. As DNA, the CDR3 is TGTGCCAGCAGTGAAGGCGCGGGGAAAAAGCAGTTCTTC. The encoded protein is CASSEGAGKKQFF.